These 4 T cell receptor beta chains came from one sample sequenced in a study of regulatory T cells in long-lasting Graves disease. Through Arm-PCR of CDR3 regions and iRepertoire HTBI primers, TCR beta libraries were built. TCRdb recomputed calls from the multiplex PCR reads with MiXCR, one row per CDR3 protein. The sample yields hundreds of thousands of distinct CDR3 sequences, 15% seen once. Time point indicated: newly diagnosed GD, antithyroid drugs for less than 3 months. Making the TCR library involved RNA that had been extracted from PBMCs. These data are also associated with another study on T cells in Graves' hyperthyroidism and ophthalmopathy.

The sequencing used peripheral blood mononuclear cells (PBMCs), collected at new diagnosis, from a patient treated with antithyroid drugs. The receptors were gathered from a woman aged 40 to 49 with Graves disease.

CDR3 coding DNA: TGTGCCAGCAGCTTAGACGGGAGGGCGGCCGGGGAGCTGTTTTTT. Encoded protein: CASSLDGRAAGELFF. V is TRBV7-3 and J is TRBJ2-2; 8 bases line up with TRBD2. The CDR3 spans 15 residues. The V gene's germline CDR1 is SGHTA and CDR2 FQGTGA. Germline trimming cut 2 bases from V and 6 bases from J; bases unmatched to any gene: 5.

J is TRBJ2-3 and V is TRBV15, with 7 bases fitting TRBD1. The V segment lost 2 bases and the J segment 3 bases; nucleotides outside the gene matches: 11. The germline V gene has CDR1 LNHNV and CDR2 YYDKDF (reference sequence). There are 17 residues in the CDR3. As DNA, the CDR3 is TGTGCCACCAGCAGAATACGAGGGGGCGGCAGAACAGATACGCAGTATTTT. This gives the protein CATSRIRGGGRTDTQYF.

The chain carries TRBV28 and TRBJ2-3, with 16 bases aligning to TRBD2. The CDR3 extends over 17 amino acids. Germline-derived CDR1 and CDR2 are MDHEN and SYDVKM. V dropped 7 bases and J dropped 4; count of bases not matched to a gene: 8. The CDR3 sequence is CASNLGTSGRGADTQYF. CDR3 DNA sequence: TGTGCCAGCAACCTAGGGACTAGCGGGAGGGGGGCAGATACGCAGTATTTT.

In its sample, this clonotype was seen a few times. The V and J genes are TRBV20-1 and TRBJ1-2, with D perhaps TRBD1 (6 bases). Germline CDR1 is DFQATT and CDR2 is SNEGSKA (reference sequence). This CDR3 comprises 16 residues. V was cut by 0 bases and J by 4 bases, with 18 bases left in between. CDR3 in DNA: TGCAGTGCTAGAGATAGTCGGTCGGGGGCCTCCTATGGCTACACCTTC. Translated: CSARDSRSGASYGYTF.